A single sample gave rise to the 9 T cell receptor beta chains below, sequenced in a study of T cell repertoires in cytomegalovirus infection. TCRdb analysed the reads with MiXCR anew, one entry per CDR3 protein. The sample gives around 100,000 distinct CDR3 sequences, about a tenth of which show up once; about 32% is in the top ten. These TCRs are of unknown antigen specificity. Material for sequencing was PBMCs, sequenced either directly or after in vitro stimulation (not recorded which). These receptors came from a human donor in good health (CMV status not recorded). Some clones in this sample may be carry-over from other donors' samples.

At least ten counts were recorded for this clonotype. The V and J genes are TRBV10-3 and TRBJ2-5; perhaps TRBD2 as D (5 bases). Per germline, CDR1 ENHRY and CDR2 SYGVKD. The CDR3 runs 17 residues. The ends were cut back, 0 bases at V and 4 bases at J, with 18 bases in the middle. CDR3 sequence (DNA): TGTGCCATCAGTGAGTCTTTTCAGGAGGCCCTTGGAGAGACCCAGTACTTC. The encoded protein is CAISESFQEALGETQYF.

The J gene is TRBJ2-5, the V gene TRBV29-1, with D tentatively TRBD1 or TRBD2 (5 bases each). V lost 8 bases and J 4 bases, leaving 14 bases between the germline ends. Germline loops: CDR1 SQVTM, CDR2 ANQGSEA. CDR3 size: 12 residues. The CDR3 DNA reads TGCAGCACCAAATCTGGGGGAGAGACCCAGTACTTC. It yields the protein CSTKSGGETQYF.

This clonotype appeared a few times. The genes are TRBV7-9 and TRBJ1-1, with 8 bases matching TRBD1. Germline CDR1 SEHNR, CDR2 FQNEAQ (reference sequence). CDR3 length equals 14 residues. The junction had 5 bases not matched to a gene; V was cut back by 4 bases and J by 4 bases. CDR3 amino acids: CASSWTGPPTEAFF. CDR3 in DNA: TGTGCCAGCAGCTGGACAGGGCCACCCACTGAAGCTTTCTTT. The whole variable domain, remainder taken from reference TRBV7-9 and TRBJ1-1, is DTGVSQNPRHKITKRGQNVTFRCDPISEHNRLYWYRQTLGQGPEFLTYFQNEAQLEKSRLLSDRFSAERPKGSFSTLEIQRTEQGDSAMYLCASSWTGPPTEAFFGQGTRLTVV.

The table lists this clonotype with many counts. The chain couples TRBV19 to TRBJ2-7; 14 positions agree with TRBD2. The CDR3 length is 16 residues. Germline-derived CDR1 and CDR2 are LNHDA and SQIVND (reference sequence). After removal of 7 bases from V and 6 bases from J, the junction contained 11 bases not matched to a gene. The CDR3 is CASIDPGTSGRGEQYV. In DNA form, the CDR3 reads TGTGCCAGTATCGATCCCGGGACTAGCGGGAGAGGCGAGCAGTACGTC.

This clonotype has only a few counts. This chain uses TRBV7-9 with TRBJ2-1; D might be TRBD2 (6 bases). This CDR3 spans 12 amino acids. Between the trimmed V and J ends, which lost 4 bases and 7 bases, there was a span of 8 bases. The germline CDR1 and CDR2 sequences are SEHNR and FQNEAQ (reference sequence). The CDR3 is CASSSRGNEQFF. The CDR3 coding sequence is TGTGCCAGCAGCTCCCGGGGGAATGAGCAGTTCTTC. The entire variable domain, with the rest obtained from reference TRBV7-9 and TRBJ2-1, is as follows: DTGVSQNPRHKITKRGQNVTFRCDPISEHNRLYWYRQTLGQGPEFLTYFQNEAQLEKSRLLSDRFSAERPKGSFSTLEIQRTEQGDSAMYLCASSSRGNEQFFGPGTRLTVL.

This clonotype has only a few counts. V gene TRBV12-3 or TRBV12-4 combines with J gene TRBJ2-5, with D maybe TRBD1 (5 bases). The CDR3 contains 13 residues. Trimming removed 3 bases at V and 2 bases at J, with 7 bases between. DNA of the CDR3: TGTGCCAGCAGTTTGACAGAACAAGAGACCCAGTACTTC. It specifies CASSLTEQETQYF.

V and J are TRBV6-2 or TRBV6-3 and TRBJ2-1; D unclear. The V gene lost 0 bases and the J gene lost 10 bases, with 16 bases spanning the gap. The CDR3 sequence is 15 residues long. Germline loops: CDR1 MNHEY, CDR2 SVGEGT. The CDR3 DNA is TGTGCCAGCAGTTACTCTCAACATCAACGTCCGGAGCAGTTCTTC. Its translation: CASSYSQHQRPEQFF.

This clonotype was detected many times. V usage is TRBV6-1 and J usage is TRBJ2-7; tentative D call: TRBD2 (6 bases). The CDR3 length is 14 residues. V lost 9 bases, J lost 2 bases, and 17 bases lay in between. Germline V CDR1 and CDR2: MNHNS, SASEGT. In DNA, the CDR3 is TGTGCCAGTCAAATCCGGGACTCCGCCTACGAGCAGTACTTC. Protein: CASQIRDSAYEQYF.

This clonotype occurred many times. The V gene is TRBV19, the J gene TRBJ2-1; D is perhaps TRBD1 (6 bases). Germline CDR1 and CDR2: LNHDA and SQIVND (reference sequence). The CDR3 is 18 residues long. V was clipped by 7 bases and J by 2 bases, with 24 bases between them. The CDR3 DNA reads TGTGCCAGTACCGCGCCGGCCAGGAAAGGGGGAACCTACAATGAGCAGTTCTTC. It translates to CASTAPARKGGTYNEQFF.